What follows are 31 T cell receptor beta chains derived from one specimen sequenced in a study of blood T cells in healthy people across ages. Sample-barcoded 5' priming and a J-beta primer mix drove a second PCR of roughly 6 to 12 cycles. One entry per CDR3 protein results from TCRdb running MiXCR on the 5' RACE reads. Of some 670,000 distinct CDR3 sequences in the sample, roughly half are singletons; the top ten hold about 13%. Material: blood. The receptor source for this set is a woman of 80 years or more in good health.

This clonotype was picked up many times. V is TRBV20-1 and J is TRBJ2-5; 7 bases align to TRBD1. The CDR3 loop spans 11 amino acids. CDR1 is DFQATT, CDR2 SNEGSKA, per germline (reference sequence). Germline trimming cut 5 bases from V and 4 bases from J; bases unmatched to any gene: 1. The CDR3 protein is CSADRVETQYF. The CDR3 coding sequence is TGCAGTGCTGACAGGGTAGAGACCCAGTACTTC.

The chain employs TRBV7-2 and TRBJ2-1; D may correspond to TRBD1 or TRBD2 (5 bases each). The germline V and J ends were trimmed by 10 bases and 4 bases, with 14 bases remaining between them. CDR3 length equals 13 residues. Germline V lookup: CDR1 SGHTA, CDR2 FQGNSA. The CDR3 here is CATGSGGYNEQFF. The CDR3 DNA is TGTGCCACGGGTTCTGGGGGTTACAATGAGCAGTTCTTC.

This clonotype was detected many times. The rearrangement joins TRBV6-6 to TRBJ2-7, with TRBD2 identical over 7 bases. Looked up from germline, CDR1 is MNHNY and CDR2 is SVGAGI (reference sequence). With V trimmed by 2 bases and J by 7 bases, 11 bases remained unmatched. CDR3 length equals 15 residues. Here the CDR3 reads CASSYKEGSGGEQYF. CDR3 nucleotide sequence: TGTGCCAGCAGTTACAAGGAGGGCTCGGGGGGAGAGCAGTACTTC.

The chain employs TRBV28 and TRBJ2-1; TRBD2 aligns across 9 bases. The J call is doubtful: the DNA matches TRBJ2-7 better. The CDR3 has 19 amino acids. The germline CDR1 and CDR2 sequences are MDHEN and SYDVKM. This CDR3 reads CASTPSGTSKGGPYNEQYF. CDR3 sequence (DNA): TGTGCCAGCACCCCTTCGGGGACTAGCAAGGGGGGGCCCTACAATGAGCAGTACTTC.

The J gene is TRBJ2-2, the V gene TRBV2, with D maybe TRBD1 (6 bases). This CDR3 has 14 residues. Germline CDR1 is SNHLY and CDR2 is FYNNEI. V shed 4 bases and J shed 7 bases, with 13 bases lying between them. The CDR3, as DNA: TGTGCCAGCAGTGTCGGACAGTCAGGCGGGGAGCTGTTTTTT. Protein product: CASSVGQSGGELFF.

The chain has TRBV3-1 and TRBJ2-3, with 8 bases that match TRBD2. CDR1 and CDR2 (germline): LGHDT, YNNKEL (reference sequence). V lost 11 bases, J lost 3 bases, and 19 bases stayed unmatched. The CDR3 has 17 residues. This CDR3 reads CAGTPGGDFLQTDTQYF. DNA of the CDR3: TGTGCCGGCACGCCGGGGGGGGACTTCCTTCAGACAGATACGCAGTATTTT.

This chain joins TRBV24-1 and TRBJ2-3; 12 nucleotides align to TRBD1. V lost 7 bases to trimming and J lost 4 bases; unmatched junction nucleotides: 5. Germline V gene lookup returns CDR1 KGHDR and CDR2 SFDVKD. CDR3 length equals 15 residues. CDR3 region: CATSAGTGGPDTQYF. CDR3 coding DNA: TGTGCCACCAGCGCCGGGACAGGGGGCCCAGATACGCAGTATTTT.

The chain couples TRBV3-1 to TRBJ2-1; D is unclear. This CDR3 has 13 residues. Germline V gene lookup returns CDR1 LGHDT and CDR2 YNNKEL (reference sequence). The ends were cut back, 4 bases at V and 5 bases at J, with 9 bases in the middle. The CDR3 is CASSPSPDNEQFF. Written as DNA, the CDR3 is TGTGCCAGCAGCCCATCGCCCGACAATGAGCAGTTCTTC.

V usage is TRBV4-2 and J usage is TRBJ2-3; no clear D. The CDR3 is 15 amino acids. CDR1 and CDR2 (germline): LGHNA, YNFKEQ. With 1 base removed from V and 0 bases from J, the gap between germline ends came to 8 bases. DNA of the CDR3: TGTGCCAGCAGCCAAGCCTCGCAAAGCACAGATACGCAGTATTTT. It is translated as CASSQASQSTDTQYF.

Worth noting for this clonotype: A read error may be the cause here, since a much bigger clone is one base away. The V gene is TRBV29-1, the J gene TRBJ2-3; 10 bases map to TRBD1. J was trimmed by 4 bases and V by 7 bases; bases with no gene match: 8. The CDR3 spans 14 residues. Germline CDR1 is SQVTM and CDR2 is ANQGSEA. In DNA, the CDR3 is TGCAGCGCTGACAGGGGGCTTGGCGCAGATACGCAGTATTTT. It translates to CSADRGLGADTQYF.

For this clonotype: This may arise from a read error, as a much more abundant clone is one base away. The chain combines TRBV28 with TRBJ2-2; D is possibly TRBD2 (6 bases). This CDR3 comprises 17 residues. Germline loops: CDR1 MDHEN, CDR2 SYDVKM. The CDR3 coding sequence is TGTGCCGGCAGTTTTTACGGACTGGGACTGAACACCGGGGAGCTGTTTTTT. This encodes CAGSFYGLGLNTGELFF.

This clonotype was detected many times. The chain recombines TRBV24-1 with TRBJ2-1; D is uncertain. There are 14 residues in the CDR3. Trimming removed 9 bases from V and 0 bases from J, with 11 bases in between. CDR1 KGHDR and CDR2 SFDVKD come from the germline V gene. CDR3 DNA: TGTGCCACCGGGTCCGTAAGCTCCTACAATGAGCAGTTCTTC. Amino acids: CATGSVSSYNEQFF.

The rearrangement uses TRBV5-5 and TRBJ2-5; weak D call: TRBD2 (6 bases). The CDR3 is made up of 16 amino acids. The V end was cut by 5 bases, the J end by 11 bases, with 28 bases between. Germline loops: CDR1 SGHKS, CDR2 YYEKEE (reference sequence). DNA of the CDR3: TGTGCCAGCAGACGGGTTGGGGGACGGGGGTGGAATGAGCAGTACTTC. It translates to CASRRVGGRGWNEQYF.

CDR3 nucleotides: TGTGCCAGCAGTCCAAGCCCGGGACCCCGGTGGATCGAGCAGTACTTC. It yields the protein CASSPSPGPRWIEQYF. V is TRBV27 and J is TRBJ2-5, with D possibly called TRBD1 or TRBD2 (5 bases each). The better agreement between TRBJ2-7 and the DNA end casts doubt on the J call. Per germline, CDR1 MNHEY and CDR2 SMNVEV (reference sequence). The CDR3 is 16 residues long.

The rearrangement joins TRBV10-3 to TRBJ2-6; 7 bases align to TRBD1. The CDR3 loop spans 18 amino acids. V lost 5 bases, J lost 0 bases, and 10 bases stayed unmatched. Germline assignment: CDR1 ENHRY and CDR2 SYGVKD. CDR3 bases: TGTGCCATCAGTCCCCGGGACAGCCTACGCTCTGGGGCCAACGTCCTGACTTTC. This codes for CAISPRDSLRSGANVLTF.

This clonotype has only a few counts. This chain uses TRBV15 with TRBJ2-7; D gene uncertain. The CDR3 spans 15 residues. The V gene's germline CDR1 is LNHNV and CDR2 YYDKDF (reference sequence). The germline V and J ends were trimmed by 0 bases and 4 bases, with 13 bases remaining between them. The CDR3 reads CATSRDRGVGYEQYF. CDR3 DNA: TGTGCCACCAGCAGAGATCGCGGTGTTGGATACGAGCAGTACTTC.

This clonotype was observed a single time. V is TRBV7-9 and J is TRBJ2-1, with TRBD2 matching over 12 bases. Germline V lookup: CDR1 SEHNR, CDR2 FQNEAQ (reference sequence). Trimming cost V 5 bases and J 7 bases; bases outside gene matches: 9. The length of the CDR3 is 16 residues. The CDR3, as DNA: TGTGCCAGCAGCCCGTCTAGCGGGAGGGCGTGGAATGAGCAGTTCTTC. Residues: CASSPSSGRAWNEQFF. Using reference TRBV7-9 and TRBJ2-1 for the parts outside the CDR3, the full variable domain is DTGVSQNPRHKITKRGQNVTFRCDPISEHNRLYWYRQTLGQGPEFLTYFQNEAQLEKSRLLSDRFSAERPKGSFSTLEIQRTEQGDSAMYLCASSPSSGRAWNEQFFGPGTRLTVL.

This clonotype was observed many times. The junction departs from germline at one end; a sequencing error may be responsible. The chain has TRBV20-1 and TRBJ2-3; TRBD1 aligns across 7 bases. Germline assignment: CDR1 DFQATT and CDR2 SNEGSKA (reference sequence). This CDR3 contains 11 residues. The CDR3 is CSATRTGTQYF. CDR3 nucleotides: TGCAGTGCTACCCGGACAGGTACGCAGTATTTT.

This clonotype has a count of ten or more. The chain uses TRBV6-5 and TRBJ2-7; D gene unclear. Per the germline V gene, CDR1 is MNHEY and CDR2 is SVGAGI. Between the trimmed V and J ends, which lost 0 bases and 6 bases, there was a span of 12 bases. This CDR3 is built from 14 residues. The CDR3 sequence is CASSYSTGPIEQYF. In DNA form, the CDR3 reads TGTGCCAGCAGTTACTCCACTGGCCCGATCGAGCAGTACTTC.

V gene TRBV20-1 combines with J gene TRBJ2-3; 7 nucleotides line up with TRBD1. Germline V gene data show CDR1 as DFQATT and CDR2 as SNEGSKA (reference sequence). The CDR3 covers 15 residues. Trimming took 6 bases from V and 4 from J; bases not matched to a gene: 13. The CDR3 coding sequence is TGCAGTGCAGGGGAGAGGACAGGAGGTTCAGATACGCAGTATTTT. Protein: CSAGERTGGSDTQYF.

This clonotype showed up many times. The chain recombines TRBV20-1 with TRBJ2-1, with 7 bases fitting TRBD2. This CDR3 region has 14 residues. Losses at the gene ends were 6 bases for V and 1 base for J; bases not matched to a gene: 6. Per germline, CDR1 DFQATT and CDR2 SNEGSKA (reference sequence). The CDR3 reads CSARDYVSYNEQFF. CDR3 DNA: TGCAGTGCCCGGGACTACGTGTCCTACAATGAGCAGTTCTTC.

On this clonotype itself: The junction departs from germline at one end; a sequencing error may be responsible. The V call is TRBV28, the J call TRBJ2-3, with D tentatively TRBD1 (6 bases). Germline V gives CDR1 MDHEN, CDR2 SYDVKM. CDR3 size: 17 residues. The CDR3 DNA follows: TGTGTCAGCAGTCCCGACCTTAGGGGGACAAGCACAGATACGCAGTATTTT. Its protein product is CVSSPDLRGTSTDTQYF.

In its sample, this clonotype was seen a few times. The rearrangement joins TRBV20-1 to TRBJ2-5; 9 bases agree with TRBD2. The CDR3 contains 15 residues. V trimming: 1 base; J trimming: 5 bases; junction bases outside the gene matches: 8. From germline, CDR1 is DFQATT and CDR2 SNEGSKA (reference sequence). CDR3 region: CSARVGGTSRETQYF. CDR3 nucleotide sequence: TGCAGTGCTAGAGTCGGAGGGACTAGCCGTGAGACCCAGTACTTC.

V is TRBV10-3 and J is TRBJ1-2; no definite D call. Trimming stripped 4 bases from V and 0 bases from J, with 12 bases between. The V gene's germline CDR1 is ENHRY and CDR2 SYGVKD. This CDR3 comprises 15 residues. CDR3 coding DNA: TGTGCCATCAGTGCGGCGGCCAATCCTAACTATGGCTACACCTTC. This encodes CAISAAANPNYGYTF.

Concerning this clonotype itself: It may be a read error: a sequence one base away is much more abundant. The chain couples TRBV20-1 to TRBJ2-5; 9 bases are shared with TRBD2. J lost 11 bases, V lost 1 base, and 14 bases had no gene match. CDR1 and CDR2 (germline): DFQATT, SNEGSKA (reference sequence). This CDR3 contains 15 residues. The chain's CDR3 is CSARALSGSQYKQYF. The CDR3 DNA is TGCAGTGCTAGAGCACTTAGCGGGAGCCAATACAAGCAGTACTTC.

V is TRBV20-1 and J is TRBJ2-1, with unresolved D. The DNA end lines up better with TRBJ2-7; the J call may be wrong. This CDR3 contains 16 residues. CDR1 DFQATT and CDR2 SNEGSKA come from the germline V gene (reference sequence). DNA for the CDR3: TGCAGTGCCCCCAGTTGGGCTAACGCCGCCTACAATGAGCAGTACTTC. This translates into CSAPSWANAAYNEQYF.

The V gene is TRBV29-1, the J gene TRBJ1-4; D uncertain. Germline CDR1 is SQVTM and CDR2 is ANQGSEA. This CDR3 spans 13 amino acids. With 4 bases removed from V and 1 base from J, the gap between germline ends came to 7 bases. Here the CDR3 reads CSVVGITNEKLFF. The CDR3, as DNA: TGCAGCGTTGTCGGAATAACTAATGAAAAACTGTTTTTT. Combining the CDR3 with reference TRBV29-1 and TRBJ1-4 gives the whole variable domain SAVISQKPSRDICQRGTSLTIQCQVDSQVTMMFWYRQQPGQSLTLIATANQGSEATYESGFVIDKFPISRPNLTFSTLTVSNMSPEDSSIYLCSVVGITNEKLFFGSGTQLSVL.

The chain is built from TRBV12-3 or TRBV12-4 and TRBJ2-3; D is possibly TRBD2 (6 bases). This CDR3 comprises 15 residues. V lost 4 bases, J lost 0 bases, and 11 bases lay in between. CDR3 in amino acids: CASSSGETSTDTQYF. The CDR3 DNA reads as TGTGCCAGCAGTTCGGGGGAGACTAGCACAGATACGCAGTATTTT.

This clonotype was counted ten times or more. A much more abundant neighbour one base away suggests this may be a read error. This chain joins TRBV27 and TRBJ2-5, with 9 bases identical to TRBD1. V was clipped by 6 bases and J by 11 bases; unmatched bases: 16. The CDR3 consists of 15 residues. Germline values: CDR1 MNHEY, CDR2 SMNVEV (reference sequence). CDR3 nucleotides: TGTGCCAGCAGGGGCGGGACAGGGATAGTAAATGAGCAGTACTTC. Its protein product is CASRGGTGIVNEQYF.

This clonotype was seen many times. The chain employs TRBV20-1 and TRBJ1-5; D is perhaps TRBD1 (6 bases). In germline, CDR1 is DFQATT, CDR2 SNEGSKA (reference sequence). V was pared by 2 bases and J by 6 bases, with 8 bases between. CDR3 length: 12 residues. CDR3 in DNA: TGCAGTGCTAGACAGGGGATTCAGCCCCAGCATTTT. It codes for CSARQGIQPQHF.

About this clonotype: A read error may explain this, as a much larger clone is one base away. CDR3 region: CASSAGRGQEKLFF. In nucleotides, the CDR3 is TGCGCCAGCAGCGCAGGACGGGGACAGGAAAAACTGTTTTTT. The chain uses TRBV5-1 and TRBJ1-4; 7 bases line up with TRBD1. Germline values: CDR1 SGHRS, CDR2 YFSETQ. This CDR3 is built from 14 residues. Trimming at V came to 4 bases and at J to 8 bases, leaving 8 bases not matched to a gene.